This T cell receptor (beta chain) comes out of a study of HIV-infected children after antiretroviral therapy interruption. Study-level information: Recorded EBV and CMV exposure existed for most children. Findings of the study overall: Naive CD4+ sequences overlapped less between time points once interruption began.

Unique molecular identifiers were included in an RNA-based 3' RACE TCR library. Using its own MiXCR run on the 3' RACE reads, TCRdb lists one record per CDR3 protein. Of 70,000 to 90,000 distinct CDR3 sequences in the sample, approximately 6.9% were seen once. Noted treatment: PENTA 11 planned treatment interruption arm or continuous ART arm. This clonotype was counted many times. Its specificity is not known. The junction had 0 bases not matched to a gene; V was cut back by 2 bases and J by 7 bases. The CDR3 runs to 12 residues. From germline, CDR1 is KGHDR and CDR2 SFDVKD. The chain is built from TRBV24-1 and TRBJ1-2; TRBD1 aligns across 7 bases. The source material was CD45RA+ CD4+ T cells from PBMCs, pooled from several time points, sampled from a donor given antiretroviral therapy, either interrupted or continuous. Subset described: naive CD4+ CD45RA+ CD45RO- T cells. This TCR derives from a pool of human donors with HIV. CDR3 nucleotides: TGTGCCACCAGTGATTACAGGGGTGGCTACACCTTC. The encoded protein is CATSDYRGGYTF.